These 7 T cell receptor beta chains originate from one sample sequenced in a study of T cell repertoires in cytomegalovirus infection. No antigen has been assigned to these receptors. TCRdb redid the calling of the reads with MiXCR, one entry per CDR3 protein. The sample holds around 100,000 distinct CDR3 sequences, roughly 9.1% seen once. Source material: PBMCs, sequenced either directly or after in vitro stimulation (not recorded which). The receptors originated from a human donor in good health (CMV status not recorded). Some clones in this sample may be carry-over from other donors' samples.

The chain has TRBV28 and TRBJ1-2, with TRBD1 matching over 9 bases. Losses at the gene ends were 3 bases for V and 8 bases for J; bases not matched to a gene: 10. The CDR3 runs to 15 residues. CDR1 is MDHEN, CDR2 SYDVKM, per germline. The CDR3 DNA reads TGTGCCAGCAGTTTCCATGGGGGACAGGGTGGCGGCTACACCTTC. It encodes CASSFHGGQGGGYTF.

This clonotype has more than one count but fewer than ten. The chain couples TRBV7-9 to TRBJ1-2; 8 bases line up with TRBD1. J lost 4 bases, V lost 5 bases, and 6 bases had no gene match. Germline CDR1 and CDR2: SEHNR and FQNEAQ (reference sequence). This CDR3 contains 14 residues. The CDR3 is CASSPATGVYGYTF. DNA of the CDR3: TGTGCCAGCAGCCCAGCGACAGGGGTCTATGGCTACACCTTC.

This rearrangement joins TRBV6-1 to TRBJ2-5; 7 bases map to TRBD2. V was clipped by 4 bases and J by 2 bases; unmatched bases: 7. Germline loops: CDR1 MNHNS, CDR2 SASEGT. This CDR3 region has 15 residues. The DNA for the CDR3 is TGTGCCAGCAGTGTCGATAGCGGGTATCAAGAGACCCAGTACTTC. Protein product: CASSVDSGYQETQYF.

In this sample, this clonotype turned up a few times. The J gene is TRBJ2-7, the V gene TRBV2; 11 nucleotides align to TRBD2. The CDR3 covers 14 residues. Germline loops: CDR1 SNHLY, CDR2 FYNNEI. Losses at the gene ends were 2 bases for V and 6 bases for J; bases not matched to a gene: 3. For the CDR3, the DNA is TGTGCCAGCAGTGAAACTAGCGGGAGTGCCGAGCAGTACTTC. Its protein is CASSETSGSAEQYF.

This clonotype was counted ten times or more. This chain connects TRBV7-2 to TRBJ2-1; D is perhaps TRBD2 (6 bases). The germline V gene has CDR1 SGHTA and CDR2 FQGNSA. The V end lost 5 bases, the J end lost 9 bases, and 20 bases lay between the germline ends. There are 15 residues in the CDR3. CDR3 DNA: TGTGCCAGCAGCACTAGGAGTTCGCGGGAAATTGAGCAGTTCTTC. This encodes CASSTRSSREIEQFF.

This clonotype has only a few counts. The chain joins TRBV11-2 to TRBJ2-5; 7 positions match TRBD2. This CDR3 contains 15 residues. The V gene end was trimmed by 5 bases and the J gene end by 2 bases; junction bases not matched to a gene: 8. Per germline, CDR1 SGHAT and CDR2 FQNNGV. The CDR3 region is CASSRYLAVQETQYF. In DNA, the CDR3 is TGTGCCAGCAGCCGATACCTAGCGGTTCAAGAGACCCAGTACTTC.

The rearrangement links TRBV29-1 to TRBJ1-2; D may be TRBD1 (5 bases). Trimming took 4 bases from V and 4 from J, leaving 13 bases between them. In germline, CDR1 is SQVTM, CDR2 ANQGSEA. The CDR3 runs to 13 residues. The CDR3 DNA reads as TGCAGCGTTGTTTGGGGCGCCGGCTATGGCTACACCTTC. Amino acids: CSVVWGAGYGYTF.